A selection of T cell receptor beta chains follows, all from one sample in a study of beta chain features in type 1 diabetes. Clones were read by immunoSEQ multiplex PCR, and TCRdb kept only the in-frame ones, dropping some. The sample holds some 300,000 clones, about 7.8% seen once. Sequencing used central memory CD4+ T cells from blood. The receptors here all came from a woman between 18 and 29 years old in good health. The CDR3 runs from the conserved cysteine through the conserved F or W.

v_gene	CDR3aa
TRBV5-1	CASSSGTLAGGLNEQFF
TRBV7-2	CASSQDSYNTGELFF
TRBV6-6	CASSYVGTGNIQYF
TRBV5-1	CASSATGLRSYEQYF
TRBV29-1	CSVTRVGASNTEAFF
TRBV4-1	CASSSRDRSLTDTQYF
TRBV6-5	CASGDWGQETQYF
TRBV30	CAGTGANNYGYTF
TRBV6-6	CASSDGSTGAEKLFF
TRBV28	CASTPPPDREETQYF
TRBV28	CASSPRGYTEAFF
TRBV7-2	CASSLEGGYTF
TRBV7-9	CASSLVGTDNEQFF
TRBV6-5	CASSYSITGVWGYTF
TRBV7-2	CASSPGLSGANVLTF
TRBV7-2	CASSSDRGMGTEAFF
TRBV2	CASSRIAPEAFF
TRBV9	CASSPRGSGGAETKNIQYF
TRBV28	CASSSTGGETQYF
TRBV4-1	CASSQGTPYEQYF
TRBV9	CASSADAGTPRETQYF
TRBV7-2	CASSLGSLGKNIQYF
TRBV5-4	CASSLGGQGSYNEQFF
TRBV19	CATSRVRKLFF
TRBV4-2	CASLNREGTGELFF
TRBV7-2	CASSLAYTGAGLFF
TRBV7-8	CASSLPWTTPDTQYF
TRBV10-2	CASRDRGNTEAFF
TRBV5-8	CASSLVLDSSNYGYTF
TRBV11-3	CASSPGTSGGALDTQYF
TRBV11-2	CASSLTQYPYNEQFF
TRBV13	CASSLRLAGVSDTQYF
TRBV7-2	CASTPDLVYGELFF
TRBV6-6	CASMSGGAGGHNEQFF
TRBV5-1	CASSFGQGHTEAFF
TRBV7-2	CASSLRGGQPQHF
TRBV4-1	CASSQDRTSGRKQYF
TRBV29-1	CSAGRDASTDTQYF
TRBV5-4	CASSSPRDPPYGYTF